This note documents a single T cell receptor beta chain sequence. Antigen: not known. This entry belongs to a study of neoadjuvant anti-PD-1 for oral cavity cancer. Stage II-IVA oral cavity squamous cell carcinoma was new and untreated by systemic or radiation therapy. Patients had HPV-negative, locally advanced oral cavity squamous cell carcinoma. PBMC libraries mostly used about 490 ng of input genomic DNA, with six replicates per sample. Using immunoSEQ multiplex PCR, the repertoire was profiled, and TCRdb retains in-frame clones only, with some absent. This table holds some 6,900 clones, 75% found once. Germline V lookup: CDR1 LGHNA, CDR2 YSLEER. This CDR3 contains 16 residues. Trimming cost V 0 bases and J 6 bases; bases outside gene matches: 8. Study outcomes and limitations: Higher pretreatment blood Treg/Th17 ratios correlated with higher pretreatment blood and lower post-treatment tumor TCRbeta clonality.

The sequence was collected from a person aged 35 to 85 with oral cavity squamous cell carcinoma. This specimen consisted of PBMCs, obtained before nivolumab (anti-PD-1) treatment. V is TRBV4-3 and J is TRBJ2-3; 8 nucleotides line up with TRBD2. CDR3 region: CASSQDRGGGRDTQYF. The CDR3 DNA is TGCGCCAGCAGCCAAGATCGTGGCGGCGGGAGGGATACGCAGTATTTT.